Included here is one T cell receptor beta chain sequence, with context. Antigen unknown. These data originate in a study of shared clonotypes between healthy human individuals. Study-wide points: Sample collection involved blood only; tissue repertoires are likely different.

Produced via immunoSEQ multiplex PCR; TCRdb's table is partial and in-frame only. Of about half a million clones in the sample, approximately 78% were seen once. This CDR3 region has 15 residues. Germline assignment: CDR1 MDHEN and CDR2 SYDVKM. The V segment lost 6 bases and the J segment 3 bases; nucleotides outside the gene matches: 10. The receptor was derived from a woman between 40 and 50 years old in good health. Some clones in this sample may be carry-over from other donors' samples. V and J are TRBV28 and TRBJ1-2, with 7 bases identical to TRBD1. What was sequenced was PBMCs. CDR3 sequence: CASRHRDRPYYGYTF. CDR3 nucleotide sequence: TGTGCCAGCAGACACAGGGACAGACCCTACTATGGCTACACCTTC.